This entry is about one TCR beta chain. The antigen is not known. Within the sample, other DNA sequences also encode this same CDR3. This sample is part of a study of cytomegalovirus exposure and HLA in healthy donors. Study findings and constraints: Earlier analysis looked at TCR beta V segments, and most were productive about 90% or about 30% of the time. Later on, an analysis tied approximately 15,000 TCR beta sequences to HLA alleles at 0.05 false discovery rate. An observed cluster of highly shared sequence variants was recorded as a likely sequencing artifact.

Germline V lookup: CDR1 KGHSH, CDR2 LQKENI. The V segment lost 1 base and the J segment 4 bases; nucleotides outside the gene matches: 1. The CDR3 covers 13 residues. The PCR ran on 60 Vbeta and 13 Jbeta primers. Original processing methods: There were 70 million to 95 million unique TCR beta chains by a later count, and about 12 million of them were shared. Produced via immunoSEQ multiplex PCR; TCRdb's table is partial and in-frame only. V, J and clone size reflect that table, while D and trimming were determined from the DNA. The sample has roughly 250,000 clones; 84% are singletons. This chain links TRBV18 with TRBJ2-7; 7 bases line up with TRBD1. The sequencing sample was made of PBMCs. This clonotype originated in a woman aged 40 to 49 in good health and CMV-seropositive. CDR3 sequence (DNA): TGTGCCAGCTCACCACGGGACAGTTACGAGCAGTACTTC. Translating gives CASSPRDSYEQYF. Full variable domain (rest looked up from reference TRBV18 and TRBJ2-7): NAGVMQNPRHLVRRRGQEARLRCSPMKGHSHVYWYRQLPEEGLKFMVYLQKENIIDESGMPKERFSAEFPKEGPSILRIQQVVRGDSAAYFCASSPRDSYEQYFGPGTRLTVT.